The sequence of this T cell receptor beta chain was determined in a study of human T cells and chemical hapten exposure. The germline gives CDR1 SQVTM, CDR2 ANQGSEA. The CDR3 runs 15 residues. V shed 5 bases and J 0 bases; nucleotides not matched to a gene: 6. Time point noted: patch test 2, 6 weeks after DPC sensitization. Indicated treatment: therapeutic diphenylcyclopropenone sensitization with weekly scalp DPC. TCRdb reprocessed the RACE reads via MiXCR and lists one record per CDR3 protein. The sample has about 81,000 distinct CDR3 sequences; roughly 10% are singletons. V gene TRBV29-1 combines with J gene TRBJ2-2; 7 bases fit TRBD1. This clonotype was obtained from a woman aged 30 to 39 with alopecia areata. Some clones in this sample may be carry-over from other donors' samples. Material: whole blood, obtained in connection with sensitization to the hapten diphenylcyclopropenone (DPC). The CDR3 DNA reads TGCAGCGTTAGAAAGGGACAGACGAACACCGGGGAGCTGTTTTTT. Translation gives CSVRKGQTNTGELFF.